The 8 T cell receptor beta chains below were found in one sample sequenced in a study of cytomegalovirus exposure and HLA in healthy donors. Sequencing used immunoSEQ multiplex PCR; TCRdb keeps in-frame clones, though not all of them. This table holds under 250,000 clones, roughly nine tenths found once. Sequencing used PBMCs. These TCRs come from a man aged 18 to 30 in good health and CMV-seropositive.

The rearrangement joins TRBV6-5 to TRBJ1-1; TRBD1 matches 7 bases. This CDR3 has 13 residues. The germline V gene encodes CDR1 MNHEY and CDR2 SVGAGI. With 0 bases clipped from V and 9 bases from J, the junction kept 4 bases outside the gene matches. For the CDR3, the DNA is TGTGCCAGCAGTTACTCCGCGGACAGGCAAGCTTTCTTT. Protein product: CASSYSADRQAFF.

The CDR3 nucleotides read TGTGCCAGCAGATCCAACAGGGGTGGGCAGTACTTC. This encodes CASRSNRGGQYF. The chain carries TRBV5-6 and TRBJ2-7; TRBD1 matches 7 bases. Losses at the gene ends were 5 bases for V and 9 bases for J; bases not matched to a gene: 8. This CDR3 is 12 amino acids long. The germline V gene has CDR1 SGHDT and CDR2 YYEEEE.

This chain connects TRBV10-3 to TRBJ2-2; a possible D gene is TRBD2 (5 bases). V lost 3 bases to trimming and J lost 3 bases, with 17 bases between them. Germline V gene data show CDR1 as ENHRY and CDR2 as SYGVKD. The CDR3 contains 17 residues. The CDR3 DNA follows: TGTGCCATCAGTGATAGCGCGGTAGATGCCGACACCGGGGAGCTGTTTTTT. Amino acid sequence: CAISDSAVDADTGELFF.

V gene TRBV7-2 combines with J gene TRBJ2-7; no definite D call. Germline CDR1 and CDR2: SGHTA and FQGNSA. With 5 bases removed from V and 7 bases from J, the gap between germline ends came to 12 bases. The CDR3 is 12 amino acids. CDR3 amino acids: CASSRYQEEQYF. The CDR3 DNA follows: TGTGCCAGCAGCCGATACCAAGAAGAGCAGTACTTC.

The V gene is TRBV5-1, the J gene TRBJ1-1; maybe TRBD1 (6 bases). V was trimmed by 2 bases and J by 5 bases, leaving 16 bases between them. Germline values: CDR1 SGHRS, CDR2 YFSETQ. The CDR3 is 15 residues long. CDR3 amino acids: CASSFRGYERTEAFF. In nucleotides, the CDR3 is TGCGCCAGCAGCTTCAGGGGTTACGAGAGGACTGAAGCTTTCTTT.

The chain employs TRBV27 and TRBJ2-3; D is uncertain. The V end was cut by 5 bases, the J end by 1 base, with 7 bases between. Germline assignment: CDR1 MNHEY and CDR2 SMNVEV (reference sequence). The CDR3 runs to 13 residues. The CDR3 region is CASSSLGTDTQYF. CDR3 coding DNA: TGTGCCAGCAGTAGTCTGGGCACAGATACGCAGTATTTT.

This clone appeared a few times. The V gene is TRBV6-4, the J gene TRBJ2-1, with D hard to call. The CDR3 runs to 13 residues. Trimming shortened V by 4 bases and J by 8 bases, and 12 bases separated the two germline ends. Germline lookup yields CDR1 MRHNA and CDR2 SNTAGT. The CDR3 loop is CASSGSSVDEQFF. The DNA of the CDR3 is TGTGCCAGCAGTGGAAGCTCGGTCGATGAGCAGTTCTTC.

The chain recombines TRBV28 with TRBJ2-7; D call uncertain. The CDR3 contains 13 residues. The V gene lost 3 bases and the J gene lost 6 bases, with 12 bases spanning the gap. CDR1 and CDR2 (germline): MDHEN, SYDVKM. The DNA for the CDR3 is TGTGCCAGCAGTTTGGTTTCGAAGGCCGAGCAGTACTTC. This gives the protein CASSLVSKAEQYF.